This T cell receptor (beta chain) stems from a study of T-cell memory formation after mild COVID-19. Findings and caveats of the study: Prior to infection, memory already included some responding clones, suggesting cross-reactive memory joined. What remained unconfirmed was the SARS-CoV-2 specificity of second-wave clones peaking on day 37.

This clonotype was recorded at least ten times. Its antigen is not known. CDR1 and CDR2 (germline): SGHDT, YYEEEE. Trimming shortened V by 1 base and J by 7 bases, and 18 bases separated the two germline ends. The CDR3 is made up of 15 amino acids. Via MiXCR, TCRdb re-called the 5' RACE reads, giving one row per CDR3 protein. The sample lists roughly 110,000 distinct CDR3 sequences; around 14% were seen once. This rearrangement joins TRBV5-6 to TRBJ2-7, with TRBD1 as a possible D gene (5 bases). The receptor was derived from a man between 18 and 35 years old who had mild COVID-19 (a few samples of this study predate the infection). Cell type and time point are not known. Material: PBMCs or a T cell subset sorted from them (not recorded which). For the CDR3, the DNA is TGTGCCAGCAGCTTGATCGCAGGGAACCCTACGGAGCAGTACGTC. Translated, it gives CASSLIAGNPTEQYV.